These T cell receptor beta chains were read from a single sample in a study of blood T cell repertoires in COVID-19. TCRdb's copy holds only in-frame clones and misses some; the assay was immunoSEQ multiplex PCR. The sample yields around 440,000 clones, 88% seen once. The sample was peripheral blood. These receptors all come from a woman aged 45-65 years with COVID-19, enrolled during active disease. The CDR3 runs from the conserved cysteine through the conserved F or W. The D gene is left open where the match is weak. Clone size is not always given. Where it is, it says once, few, many or a class for expanded clones.

.	TRBV7-3	.	13	TRBJ2-1	CASSADWLKQKFF	TGTGCCAGCAGCGCCGACTGGTTGAAGCAGAAGTTCTTC
few	TRBV28	TRBD1	14	TRBJ1-5	CASSLGQTSEPQHF	TGTGCCAGCAGTTTGGGACAGACCTCAGAGCCCCAGCATTTT
.	TRBV19	TRBD1	15	TRBJ1-1	CASSPGTGARTEAFF	TGTGCCAGTAGCCCAGGGACAGGGGCTAGGACTGAAGCTTTCTTT
.	TRBV19	TRBD2	13	TRBJ2-3	CASKGRGGDTQYF	TGTGCCAGTAAGGGGCGGGGGGGCGATACGCAGTATTTT
.	TRBV5-8	TRBD1	15	TRBJ2-7	CASSLETGGPYEQYF	TGTGCCAGCAGCTTGGAGACAGGGGGACCTTACGAGCAGTACTTC
.	TRBV3-1/TRBV3-2	TRBD2	14	TRBJ2-7	CASSQMGGGSQQYF	TGTGCCAGCAGCCAAATGGGGGGAGGGTCACAGCAGTACTTC
once	TRBV3-1/TRBV3-2	.	12	TRBJ1-1	CASSQGQSEAFF	TGTGCCAGCAGCCAAGGGCAGTCTGAAGCTTTCTTT
once	TRBV30	.	12	TRBJ1-1	CAWSPGNTEAFF	TGTGCCTGGAGTCCGGGTAACACTGAAGCTTTCTTT
.	TRBV15	.	15	TRBJ2-5	CATSRASRYQETQYF	TGTGCCACCAGCAGAGCATCGCGTTACCAAGAGACCCAGTACTTC
.	TRBV20-1	TRBD1	16	TRBJ2-3	CSASGFPTGGTDTQYF	TGCAGTGCTAGTGGGTTCCCGACAGGGGGAACAGATACGCAGTATTTT
.	TRBV21-1	.	16	TRBJ1-4	CASSKVEDSPNEKLFF	TGTGCCAGCAGCAAAGTTGAGGACAGTCCTAATGAAAAACTGTTTTTT
.	TRBV29-1	.	16	TRBJ1-1	CSVGGGRGRMNTEAFF	TGCAGCGTTGGGGGGGGCAGGGGCCGTATGAACACTGAAGCTTTCTTT
.	TRBV9	TRBD2	16	TRBJ2-2	CASSLRLAGGPGELFF	TGTGCCAGCAGCTTAAGACTAGCGGGGGGGCCCGGGGAGCTGTTTTTT
.	TRBV24-1	TRBD2	15	TRBJ2-3	CATSDLLAGVDTQYF	TGTGCCACCAGTGATTTGCTAGCGGGGGTCGATACGCAGTATTTT
.	TRBV3-1/TRBV3-2	TRBD2	19	TRBJ2-2	CASSQVRLARGGPFGELFF	TGTGCCAGCAGCCAAGTCCGCTTGGCGCGGGGGGGACCGTTTGGGGAGCTGTTTTTT
once	TRBV6-1	.	15	TRBJ2-7	CASSEVGRGAYEQYF	TGTGCCAGCAGTGAAGTGGGGAGGGGGGCCTACGAGCAGTACTTC
.	TRBV28	.	21	TRBJ1-2	CASRSHKAGYLQNSINYGYTF	TGTGCCAGCAGATCCCATAAGGCGGGGTACCTCCAAAACTCCATAAACTATGGCTACACCTTC
.	TRBV18	TRBD2	16	TRBJ2-1	CASSLTQRGSHNEQFF	TGTGCCAGCTCACTGACCCAGCGGGGATCCCACAATGAGCAGTTCTTC
.	TRBV13	.	16	TRBJ2-1	CASSLNPGQMKNEQFF	TGTGCCAGCAGCCTAAACCCTGGACAGATGAAAAATGAGCAGTTCTTC
.	TRBV2	TRBD1	14	TRBJ1-1	CASRGQAMNTEAFF	TGTGCCAGCAGAGGACAGGCAATGAACACTGAAGCTTTCTTT
.	TRBV10-1	.	17	TRBJ1-3	CASSDGSGYSSGNTIYF	TGCGCCAGCAGTGACGGGTCAGGGTACTCGTCTGGAAACACCATATATTTT
few	TRBV20-1	.	11	TRBJ2-1	CSARLAREQFF	TGCAGTGCTAGACTAGCGCGGGAGCAGTTCTTC
.	TRBV30	TRBD2	13	TRBJ2-1	CAWSPGGYNEQFF	TGTGCCTGGAGTCCGGGGGGTTACAATGAGCAGTTCTTC
.	TRBV6-5	.	11	TRBJ1-1	CASSWGGMAFF	TGTGCCAGCAGTTGGGGGGGGATGGCTTTCTTT
.	TRBV30	.	16	TRBJ1-1	CAWSVPRGGMNTEAFF	TGTGCCTGGAGTGTACCCCGGGGGGGGATGAACACTGAAGCTTTCTTT
.	TRBV2	TRBD1	13	TRBJ1-6	CAGQGSYNSPLHF	TGTGCCGGACAGGGTTCCTATAATTCACCCCTCCACTTT